The 3 T cell receptor beta chains listed next were all sequenced from one sample in a study of shared T cell receptors in the human thymus. Using immunoSEQ multiplex PCR, the repertoire was profiled, and TCRdb retains in-frame clones only, with some absent. The table has some 700,000 clones, approximately 83% seen once. The sample was also reused in another study, on human thymus T cells.

Sequencing was carried out using thymocytes. The source of these receptors is a girl less than two years old with a congenital heart defect.

The rearrangement links TRBV6-1 to TRBJ1-1; TRBD1 matches 7 bases. Germline V gene sequence: CDR1 MNHNS, CDR2 SASEGT. The CDR3 extends over 18 amino acids. The trim removed 2 bases at V and 0 bases at J, leaving 12 bases unmatched. The CDR3 here is CASSERGRGRGLNTEAFF. CDR3 DNA sequence: TGTGCCAGCAGTGAAAGGGGAAGGGGGCGAGGTTTGAACACTGAAGCTTTCTTT.

A single count supports this clone. The chain has TRBV14 and TRBJ1-4; TRBD1 aligns across 8 bases. The CDR3 spans 16 residues. Trimming cost V 0 bases and J 7 bases; bases outside gene matches: 7. Germline loops: CDR1 SGHDN, CDR2 FVKESK. The chain's CDR3 is CASSQDIGRGREKLFF. In DNA form, the CDR3 reads TGTGCCAGCAGCCAAGATATAGGCAGGGGGCGTGAAAAACTGTTTTTT.

The genes are TRBV14 and TRBJ2-1; 7 positions match TRBD1. This CDR3 has 15 residues. CDR1 and CDR2 from the germline V gene are SGHDN and FVKESK. V dropped 6 bases and J dropped 4; count of bases not matched to a gene: 9. CDR3 in DNA: TGTGCCAGCAGTCCCGTGAGGGGGCGATACAATGAGCAGTTCTTC. Its protein product is CASSPVRGRYNEQFF.